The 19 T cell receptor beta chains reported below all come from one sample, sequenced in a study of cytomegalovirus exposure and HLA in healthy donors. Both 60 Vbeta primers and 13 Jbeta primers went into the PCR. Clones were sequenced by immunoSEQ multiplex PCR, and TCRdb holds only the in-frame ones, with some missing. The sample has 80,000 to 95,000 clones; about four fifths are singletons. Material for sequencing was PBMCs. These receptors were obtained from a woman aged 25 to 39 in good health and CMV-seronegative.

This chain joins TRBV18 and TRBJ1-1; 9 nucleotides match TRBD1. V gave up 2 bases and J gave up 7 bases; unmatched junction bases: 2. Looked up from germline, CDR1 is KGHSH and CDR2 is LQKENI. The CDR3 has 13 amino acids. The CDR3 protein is CASSPMDRGEAFF. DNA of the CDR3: TGTGCCAGCTCACCAATGGACAGGGGTGAAGCTTTCTTT.

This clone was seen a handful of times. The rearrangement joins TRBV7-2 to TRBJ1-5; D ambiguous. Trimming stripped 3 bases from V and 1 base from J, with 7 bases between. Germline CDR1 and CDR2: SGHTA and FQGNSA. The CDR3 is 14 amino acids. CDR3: CASSLGRSNQPQHF. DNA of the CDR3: TGTGCCAGCAGCTTGGGCAGGAGCAATCAGCCCCAGCATTTT.

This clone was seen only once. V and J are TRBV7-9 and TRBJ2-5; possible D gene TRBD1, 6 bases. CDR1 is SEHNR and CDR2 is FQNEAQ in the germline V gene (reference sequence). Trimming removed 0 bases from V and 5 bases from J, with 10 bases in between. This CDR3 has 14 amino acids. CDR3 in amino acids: CASSLARGVETQYF. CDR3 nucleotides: TGTGCCAGCAGCTTAGCCAGGGGAGTTGAGACCCAGTACTTC.

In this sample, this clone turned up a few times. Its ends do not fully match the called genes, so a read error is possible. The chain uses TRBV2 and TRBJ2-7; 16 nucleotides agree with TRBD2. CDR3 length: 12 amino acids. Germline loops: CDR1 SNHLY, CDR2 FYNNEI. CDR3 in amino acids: CASRGLAGGLHF. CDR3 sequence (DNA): TGTGCCAGCAGGGGACTAGCGGGAGGGCTACACTTC.

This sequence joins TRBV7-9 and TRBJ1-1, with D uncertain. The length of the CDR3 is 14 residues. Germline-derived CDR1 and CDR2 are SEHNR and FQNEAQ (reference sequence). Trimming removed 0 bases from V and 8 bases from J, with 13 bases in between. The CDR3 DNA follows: TGTGCCAGCAGCTTAGCTGGACGTCGGGAAGAAGCTTTCTTT. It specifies CASSLAGRREEAFF.

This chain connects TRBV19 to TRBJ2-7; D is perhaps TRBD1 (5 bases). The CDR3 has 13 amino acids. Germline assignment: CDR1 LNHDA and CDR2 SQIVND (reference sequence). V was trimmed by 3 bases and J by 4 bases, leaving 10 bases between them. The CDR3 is CASSMGRAYEQYF. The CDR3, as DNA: TGTGCCAGTAGTATGGGCAGGGCATACGAGCAGTACTTC.

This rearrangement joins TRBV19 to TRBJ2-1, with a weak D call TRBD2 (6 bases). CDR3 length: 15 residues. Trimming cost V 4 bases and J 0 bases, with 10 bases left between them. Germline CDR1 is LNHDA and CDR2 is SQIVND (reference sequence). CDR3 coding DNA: TGTGCCAGTAGTAGGTCCGGGAGCTCCTACAATGAGCAGTTCTTC. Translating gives CASSRSGSSYNEQFF.

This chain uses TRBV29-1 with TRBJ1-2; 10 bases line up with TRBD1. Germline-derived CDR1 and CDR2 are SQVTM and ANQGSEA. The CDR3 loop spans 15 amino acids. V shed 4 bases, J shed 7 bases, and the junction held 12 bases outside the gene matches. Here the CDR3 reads CSVVTRTGGGVGYTF. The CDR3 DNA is TGCAGCGTTGTGACCCGGACAGGGGGGGGCGTTGGCTACACCTTC.

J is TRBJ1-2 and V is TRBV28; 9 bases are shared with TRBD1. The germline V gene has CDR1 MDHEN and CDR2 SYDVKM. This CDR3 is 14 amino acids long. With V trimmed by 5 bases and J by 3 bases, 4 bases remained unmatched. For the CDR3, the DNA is TGTGCCAGCAGTCTGGGACAGGGATACTATGGCTACACCTTC. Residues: CASSLGQGYYGYTF.

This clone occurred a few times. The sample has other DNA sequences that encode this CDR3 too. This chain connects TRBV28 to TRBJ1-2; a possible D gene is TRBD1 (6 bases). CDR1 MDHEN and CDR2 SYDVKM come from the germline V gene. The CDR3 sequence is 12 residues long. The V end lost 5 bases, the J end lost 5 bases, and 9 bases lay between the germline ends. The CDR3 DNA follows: TGTGCCAGCAGTCTCAGGGGTTATGGCTACACCTTC. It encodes CASSLRGYGYTF.

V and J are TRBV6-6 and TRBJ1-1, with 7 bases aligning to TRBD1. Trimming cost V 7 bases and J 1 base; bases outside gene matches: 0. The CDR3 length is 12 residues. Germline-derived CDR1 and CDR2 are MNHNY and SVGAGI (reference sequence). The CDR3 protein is CASNRGNTEAFF. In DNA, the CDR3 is TGTGCCAGCAACAGGGGGAACACTGAAGCTTTCTTT.

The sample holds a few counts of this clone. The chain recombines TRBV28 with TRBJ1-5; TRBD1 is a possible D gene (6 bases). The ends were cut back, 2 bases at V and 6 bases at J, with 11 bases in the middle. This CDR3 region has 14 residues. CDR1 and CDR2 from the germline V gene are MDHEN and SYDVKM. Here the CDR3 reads CASSLRGAVQPQHF. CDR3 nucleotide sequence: TGTGCCAGCAGTTTACGGGGGGCTGTTCAGCCCCAGCATTTT.

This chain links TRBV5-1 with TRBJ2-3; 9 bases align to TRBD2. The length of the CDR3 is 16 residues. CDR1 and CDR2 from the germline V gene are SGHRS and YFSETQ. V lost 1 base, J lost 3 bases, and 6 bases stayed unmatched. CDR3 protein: CASSLNPGLATDTQYF. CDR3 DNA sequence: TGCGCCAGCAGCTTGAACCCGGGACTAGCTACAGATACGCAGTATTTT.

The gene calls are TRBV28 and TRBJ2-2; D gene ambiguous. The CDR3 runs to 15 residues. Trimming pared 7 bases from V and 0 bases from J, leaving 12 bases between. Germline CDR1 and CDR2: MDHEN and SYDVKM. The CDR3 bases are TGTGCCAGCATCCTGGGCTCTGCGAACACCGGGGAGCTGTTTTTT. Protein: CASILGSANTGELFF.

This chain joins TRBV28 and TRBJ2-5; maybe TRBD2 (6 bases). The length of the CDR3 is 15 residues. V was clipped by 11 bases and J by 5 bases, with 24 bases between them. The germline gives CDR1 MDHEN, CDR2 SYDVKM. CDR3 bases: TGTGCCCCCAACCAAGAAAGGGCGGGATGGGAGACCCAGTACTTC. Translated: CAPNQERAGWETQYF.

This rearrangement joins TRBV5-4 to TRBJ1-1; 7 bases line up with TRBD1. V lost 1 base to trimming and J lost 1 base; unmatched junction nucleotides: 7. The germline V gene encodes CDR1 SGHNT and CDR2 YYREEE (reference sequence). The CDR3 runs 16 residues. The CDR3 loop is CASSLPRQGGNTEAFF. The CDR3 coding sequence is TGTGCCAGCAGCTTGCCCCGACAGGGTGGGAACACTGAAGCTTTCTTT.

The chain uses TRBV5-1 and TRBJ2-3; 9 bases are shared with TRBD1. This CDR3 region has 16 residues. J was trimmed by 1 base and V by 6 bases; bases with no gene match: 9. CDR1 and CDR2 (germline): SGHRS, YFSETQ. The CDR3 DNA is TGCGCCAGCACCCCCGGGACAGGGTCGGGCACAGATACGCAGTATTTT. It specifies CASTPGTGSGTDTQYF.

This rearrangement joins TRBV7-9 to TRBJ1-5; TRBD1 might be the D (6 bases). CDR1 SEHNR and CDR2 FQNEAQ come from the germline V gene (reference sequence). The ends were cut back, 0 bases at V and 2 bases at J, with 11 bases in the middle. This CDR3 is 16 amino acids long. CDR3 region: CASSLADRNGNQPQHF. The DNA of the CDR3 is TGTGCCAGCAGCTTAGCCGACAGGAACGGCAATCAGCCCCAGCATTTT. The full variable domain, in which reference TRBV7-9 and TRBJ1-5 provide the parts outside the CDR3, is DTGVSQNPRHKITKRGQNVTFRCDPISEHNRLYWYRQTLGQGPEFLTYFQNEAQLEKSRLLSDRFSAERPKGSFSTLEIQRTEQGDSAMYLCASSLADRNGNQPQHFGDGTRLSIL.

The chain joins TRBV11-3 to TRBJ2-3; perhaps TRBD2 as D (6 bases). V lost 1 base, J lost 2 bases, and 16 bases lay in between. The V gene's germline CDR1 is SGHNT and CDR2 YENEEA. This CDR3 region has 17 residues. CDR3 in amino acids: CASSLGPSSVTTDTQYF. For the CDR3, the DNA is TGTGCCAGCAGCTTAGGTCCGTCTAGCGTAACCACAGATACGCAGTATTTT.